This T cell receptor (beta chain) derives from a study of identical twins. Study-wide points: Whereas memory repertoires showed no such difference, abundant cord blood beta clonotypes carried fewer insertions. There was an excess of low generation probability in the out-of-frame alpha sequences that twins shared. In drawing conclusions, the study used cross-sectional statistical analysis and did not follow the same donors.

This clonotype showed up just a few times. Its cognate antigen is unknown. TCRdb re-analysed the 5' RACE reads in MiXCR, keeping a single row per CDR3 protein. The sample has fewer than 500,000 distinct CDR3 sequences; around an eighth are singletons. Germline V gene lookup returns CDR1 SGDLS and CDR2 YYNGEE. J was trimmed by 4 bases and V by 4 bases; bases with no gene match: 9. The CDR3 runs to 16 residues. The sample also formed part of further work on yellow fever vaccine responses in identical twins.

This TCR derives from a woman younger than 35 in good health. The gene calls are TRBV9 and TRBJ2-3, with TRBD1 identical over 10 bases. Sequenced input: CD4+ T cells sorted from blood. The CDR3 sequence is CASSPHDRGRPDTQYF. In nucleotides, the CDR3 is TGTGCCAGCAGCCCTCACGACAGGGGGCGACCAGATACGCAGTATTTT.